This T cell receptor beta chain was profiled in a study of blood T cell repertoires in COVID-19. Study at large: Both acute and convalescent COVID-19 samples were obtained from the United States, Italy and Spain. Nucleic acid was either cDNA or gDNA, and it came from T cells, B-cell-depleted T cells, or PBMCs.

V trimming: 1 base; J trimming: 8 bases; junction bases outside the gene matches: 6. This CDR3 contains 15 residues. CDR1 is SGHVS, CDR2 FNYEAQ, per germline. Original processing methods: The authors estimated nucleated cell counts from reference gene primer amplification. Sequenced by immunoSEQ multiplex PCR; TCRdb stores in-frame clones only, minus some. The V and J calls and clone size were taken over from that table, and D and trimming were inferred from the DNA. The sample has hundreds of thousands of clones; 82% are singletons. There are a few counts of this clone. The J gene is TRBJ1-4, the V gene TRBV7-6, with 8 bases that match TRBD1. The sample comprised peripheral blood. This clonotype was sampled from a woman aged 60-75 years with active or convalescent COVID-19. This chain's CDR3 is CASSLGDRGSEKLFF. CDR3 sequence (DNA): TGTGCCAGCAGCTTAGGCGACAGGGGCAGCGAAAAACTGTTTTTT.